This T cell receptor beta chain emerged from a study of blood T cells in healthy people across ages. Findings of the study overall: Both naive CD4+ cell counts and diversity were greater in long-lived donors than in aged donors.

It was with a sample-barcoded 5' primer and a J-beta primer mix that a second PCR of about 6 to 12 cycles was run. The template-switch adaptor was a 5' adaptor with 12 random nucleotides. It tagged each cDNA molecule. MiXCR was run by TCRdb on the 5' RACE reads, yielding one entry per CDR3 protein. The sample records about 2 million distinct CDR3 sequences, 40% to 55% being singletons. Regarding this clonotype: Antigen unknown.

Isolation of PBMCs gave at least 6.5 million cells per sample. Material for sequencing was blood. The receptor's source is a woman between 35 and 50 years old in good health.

CDR3 DNA sequence: TGTGCCAGCAGCCGCCAGACTAGCCCCCGCGGAGATACGCAGTATTTT. Amino acids: CASSRQTSPRGDTQYF. This chain uses TRBV12-3 or TRBV12-4 with TRBJ2-3; 7 bases are a match to TRBD2. This CDR3 has 16 residues. V lost 6 bases to trimming and J lost 5 bases; unmatched junction nucleotides: 14.